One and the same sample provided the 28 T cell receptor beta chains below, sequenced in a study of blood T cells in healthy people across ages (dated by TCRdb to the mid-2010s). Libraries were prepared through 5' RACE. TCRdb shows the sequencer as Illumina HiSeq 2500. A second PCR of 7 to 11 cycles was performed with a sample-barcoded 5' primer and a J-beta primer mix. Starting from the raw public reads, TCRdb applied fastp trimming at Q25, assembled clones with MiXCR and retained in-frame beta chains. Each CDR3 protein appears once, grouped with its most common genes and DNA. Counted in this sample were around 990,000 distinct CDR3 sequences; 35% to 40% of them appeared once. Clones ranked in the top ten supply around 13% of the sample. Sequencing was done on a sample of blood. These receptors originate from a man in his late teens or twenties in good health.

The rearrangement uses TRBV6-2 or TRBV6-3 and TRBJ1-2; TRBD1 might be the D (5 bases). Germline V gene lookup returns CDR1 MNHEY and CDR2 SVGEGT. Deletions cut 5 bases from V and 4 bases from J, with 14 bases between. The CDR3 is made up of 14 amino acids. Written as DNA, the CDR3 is TGTGCCAGCAGTGGACACCCTTCGTTCTATGGCTACACCTTC. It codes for CASSGHPSFYGYTF.

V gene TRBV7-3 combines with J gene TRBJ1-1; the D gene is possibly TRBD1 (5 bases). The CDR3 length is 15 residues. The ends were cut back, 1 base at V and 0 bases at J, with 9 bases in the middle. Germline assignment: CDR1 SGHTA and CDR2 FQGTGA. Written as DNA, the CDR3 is TGTGCCAGCAGCTTAATGGGGGGGATGAACACTGAAGCTTTCTTT. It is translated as CASSLMGGMNTEAFF.

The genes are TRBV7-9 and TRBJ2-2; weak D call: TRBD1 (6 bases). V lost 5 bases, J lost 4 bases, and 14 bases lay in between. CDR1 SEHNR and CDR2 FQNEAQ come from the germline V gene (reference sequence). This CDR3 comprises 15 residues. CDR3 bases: TGTGCCAGCAGCCCCCCGGGACAAAGCACCGGGGAGCTGTTTTTT. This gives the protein CASSPPGQSTGELFF.

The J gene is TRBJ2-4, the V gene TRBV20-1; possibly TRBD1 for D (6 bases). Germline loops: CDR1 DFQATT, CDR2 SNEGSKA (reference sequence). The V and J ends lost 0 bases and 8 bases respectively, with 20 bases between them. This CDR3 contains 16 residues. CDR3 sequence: CSARDPVQGLRDIQYF. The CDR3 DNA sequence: TGCAGTGCTAGAGACCCCGTGCAGGGGCTTAGGGACATTCAGTACTTC.

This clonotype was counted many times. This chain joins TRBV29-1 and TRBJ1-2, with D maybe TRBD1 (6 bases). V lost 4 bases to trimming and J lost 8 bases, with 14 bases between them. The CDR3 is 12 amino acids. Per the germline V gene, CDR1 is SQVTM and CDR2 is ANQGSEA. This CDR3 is CSVVGQDLGYTF. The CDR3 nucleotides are TGCAGCGTTGTGGGACAAGACCTGGGCTACACCTTC.

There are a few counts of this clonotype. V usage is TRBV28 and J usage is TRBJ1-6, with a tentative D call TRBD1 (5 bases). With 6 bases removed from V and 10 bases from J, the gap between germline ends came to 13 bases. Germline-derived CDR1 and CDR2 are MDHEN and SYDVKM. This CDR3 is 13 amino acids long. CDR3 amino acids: CASSLSGISPLHF. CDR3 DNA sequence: TGTGCCAGCAGCCTCTCAGGGATATCACCCCTCCACTTT.

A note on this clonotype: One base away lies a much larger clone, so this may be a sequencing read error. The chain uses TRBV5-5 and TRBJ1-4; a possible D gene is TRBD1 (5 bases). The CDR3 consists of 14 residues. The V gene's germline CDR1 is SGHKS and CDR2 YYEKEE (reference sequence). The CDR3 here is CASGLGGANEKLFF. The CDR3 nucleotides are TGTGCCAGCGGCTTGGGGGGAGCTAATGAAAAACTGTTTTTT.

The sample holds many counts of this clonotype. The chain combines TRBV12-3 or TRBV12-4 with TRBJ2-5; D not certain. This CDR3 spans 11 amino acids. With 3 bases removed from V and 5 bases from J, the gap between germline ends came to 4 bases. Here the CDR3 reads CASSFMETQYF. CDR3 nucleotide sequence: TGTGCCAGCAGTTTTATGGAGACCCAGTACTTC.

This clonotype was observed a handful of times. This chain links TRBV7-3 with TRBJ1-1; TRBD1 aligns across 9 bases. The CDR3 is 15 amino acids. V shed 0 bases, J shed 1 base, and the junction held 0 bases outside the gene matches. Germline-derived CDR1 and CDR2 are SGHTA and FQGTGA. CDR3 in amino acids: CASSLTGQGNTEAFF. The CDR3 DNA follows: TGTGCCAGCAGCTTAACGGGACAGGGGAACACTGAAGCTTTCTTT.

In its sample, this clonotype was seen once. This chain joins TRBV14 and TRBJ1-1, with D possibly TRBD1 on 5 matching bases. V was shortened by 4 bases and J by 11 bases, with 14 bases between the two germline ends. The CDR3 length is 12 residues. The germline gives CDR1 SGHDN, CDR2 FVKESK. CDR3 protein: CASSLGGSVAFF. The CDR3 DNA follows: TGTGCCAGCAGCCTCGGGGGTTCGGTGGCTTTCTTT.

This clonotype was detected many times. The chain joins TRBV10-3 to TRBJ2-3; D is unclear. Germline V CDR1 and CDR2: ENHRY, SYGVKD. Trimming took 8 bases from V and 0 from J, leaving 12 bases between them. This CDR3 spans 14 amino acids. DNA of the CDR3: TGTGCCATCGCCGACGGACCTAGCACAGATACGCAGTATTTT. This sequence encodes CAIADGPSTDTQYF.

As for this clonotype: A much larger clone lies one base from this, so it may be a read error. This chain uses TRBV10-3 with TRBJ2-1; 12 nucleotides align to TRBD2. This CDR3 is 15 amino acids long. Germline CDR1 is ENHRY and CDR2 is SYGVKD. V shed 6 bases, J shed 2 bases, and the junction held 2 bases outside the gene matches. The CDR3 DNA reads TGTGCCATCAGGGCTAGCGGGGGGGCCTACAATGAGCAGTTCTTC. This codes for CAIRASGGAYNEQFF.

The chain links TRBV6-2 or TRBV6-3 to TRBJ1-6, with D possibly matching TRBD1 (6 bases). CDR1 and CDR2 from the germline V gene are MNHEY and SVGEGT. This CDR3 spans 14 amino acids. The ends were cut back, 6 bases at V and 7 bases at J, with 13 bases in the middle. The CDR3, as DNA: TGTGCCAGCAGCGTTGGACAGAGCAATTCACCCCTCCACTTT. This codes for CASSVGQSNSPLHF.

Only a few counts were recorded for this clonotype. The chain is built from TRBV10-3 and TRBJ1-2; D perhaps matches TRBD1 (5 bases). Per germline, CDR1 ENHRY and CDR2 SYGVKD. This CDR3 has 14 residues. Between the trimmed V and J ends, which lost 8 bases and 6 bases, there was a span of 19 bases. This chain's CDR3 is CAIFSGAAWDGYTF. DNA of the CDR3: TGTGCCATCTTTTCCGGGGCTGCTTGGGATGGCTACACCTTC.

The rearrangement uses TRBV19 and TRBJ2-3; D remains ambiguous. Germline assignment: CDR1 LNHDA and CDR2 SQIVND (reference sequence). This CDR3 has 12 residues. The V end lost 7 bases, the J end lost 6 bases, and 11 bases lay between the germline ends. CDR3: CASTAAGDTQYF. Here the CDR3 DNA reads TGTGCCAGTACCGCGGCTGGGGATACGCAGTATTTT.

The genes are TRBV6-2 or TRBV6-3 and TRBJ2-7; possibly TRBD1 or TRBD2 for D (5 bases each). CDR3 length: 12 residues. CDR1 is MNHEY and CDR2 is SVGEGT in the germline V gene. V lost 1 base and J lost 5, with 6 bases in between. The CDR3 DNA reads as TGTGCCAGCAGTTACTTGGGGGACGAGCAGTACTTC. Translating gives CASSYLGDEQYF.

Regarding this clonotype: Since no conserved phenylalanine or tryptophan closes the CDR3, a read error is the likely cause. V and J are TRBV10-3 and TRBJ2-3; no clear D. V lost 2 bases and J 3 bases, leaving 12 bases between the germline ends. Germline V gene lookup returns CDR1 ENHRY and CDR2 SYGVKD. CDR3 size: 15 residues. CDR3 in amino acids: CAISEGAKRTDTQYS. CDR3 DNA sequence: TGTGCCATCAGTGAGGGCGCTAAGAGGACAGATACGCAGTATTCT.

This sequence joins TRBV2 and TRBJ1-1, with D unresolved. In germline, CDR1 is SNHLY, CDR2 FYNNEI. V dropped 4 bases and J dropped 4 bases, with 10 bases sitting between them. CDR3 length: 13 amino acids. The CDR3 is CASSGGRLTEAFF. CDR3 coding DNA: TGTGCCAGCAGTGGAGGGAGGCTCACTGAAGCTTTCTTT. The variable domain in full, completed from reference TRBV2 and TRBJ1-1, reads EPEVTQTPSHQVTQMGQEVILRCVPISNHLYFYWYRQILGQKVEFLVSFYNNEISEKSEIFDDQFSVERPDGSNFTLKIRSTKLEDSAMYFCASSGGRLTEAFFGQGTRLTVV.

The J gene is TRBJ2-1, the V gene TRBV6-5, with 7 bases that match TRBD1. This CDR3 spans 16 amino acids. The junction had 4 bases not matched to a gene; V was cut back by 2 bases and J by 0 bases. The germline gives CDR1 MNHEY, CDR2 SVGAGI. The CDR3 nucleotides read TGTGCCAGCAGTTACAGACAGGGTAGCTCCTACAATGAGCAGTTCTTC. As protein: CASSYRQGSSYNEQFF.

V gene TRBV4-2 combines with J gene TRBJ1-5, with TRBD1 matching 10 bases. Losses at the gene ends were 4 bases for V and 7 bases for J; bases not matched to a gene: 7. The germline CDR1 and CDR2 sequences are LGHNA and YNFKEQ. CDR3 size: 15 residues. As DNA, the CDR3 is TGTGCCAGCAGCCCACTGACAGGGGGCCGGCAGCCCCAGCATTTT. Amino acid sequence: CASSPLTGGRQPQHF.

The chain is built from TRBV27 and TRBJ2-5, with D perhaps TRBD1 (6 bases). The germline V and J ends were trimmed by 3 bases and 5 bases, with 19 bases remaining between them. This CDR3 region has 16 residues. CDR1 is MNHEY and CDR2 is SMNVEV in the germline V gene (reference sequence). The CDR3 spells CASSLSMGTLTETQYF. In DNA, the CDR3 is TGTGCCAGCAGTTTGTCGATGGGGACACTGACTGAGACCCAGTACTTC.

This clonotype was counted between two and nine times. The CDR3 loop is CASSPPLAGGTGANVLTF. The CDR3, as DNA: TGTGCCAGCTCACCACCGTTAGCGGGGGGAACTGGGGCCAACGTCCTGACTTTC. The gene calls are TRBV18 and TRBJ2-6; 10 positions match TRBD2. The V gene's germline CDR1 is KGHSH and CDR2 LQKENI. The trim removed 0 bases at V and 2 bases at J, leaving 4 bases unmatched. The CDR3 spans 18 residues. The whole variable domain, filled in from reference TRBV18 and TRBJ2-6, reads NAGVMQNPRHLVRRRGQEARLRCSPMKGHSHVYWYRQLPEEGLKFMVYLQKENIIDESGMPKERFSAEFPKEGPSILRIQQVVRGDSAAYFCASSPPLAGGTGANVLTFGAGSRLTVL.

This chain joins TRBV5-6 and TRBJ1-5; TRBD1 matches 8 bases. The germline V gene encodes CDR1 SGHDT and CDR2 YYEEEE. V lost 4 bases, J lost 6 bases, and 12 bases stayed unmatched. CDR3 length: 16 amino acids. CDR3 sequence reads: CASSPRQGKGGQPQHF. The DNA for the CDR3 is TGTGCCAGCAGCCCGCGACAGGGGAAAGGGGGTCAGCCCCAGCATTTT.

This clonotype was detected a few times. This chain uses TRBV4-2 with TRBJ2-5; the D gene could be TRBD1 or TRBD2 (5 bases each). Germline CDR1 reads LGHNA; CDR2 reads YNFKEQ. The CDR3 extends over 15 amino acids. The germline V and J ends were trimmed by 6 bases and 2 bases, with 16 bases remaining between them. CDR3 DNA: TGTGCCAGCAGTGCCATGGGACCGACGCAAGAGACCCAGTACTTC. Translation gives CASSAMGPTQETQYF.

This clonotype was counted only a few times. Here the CDR3 DNA reads TGTGCTAGTGTCCGGGACCCCGAGGGTAGCACTGAAGCTTTCTTT. Protein sequence: CASVRDPEGSTEAFF. This chain uses TRBV12-5 with TRBJ1-1; a possible D gene is TRBD1 (5 bases). Germline CDR1 is LGHNT and CDR2 is FRNRAP. CDR3 length: 15 residues. Trimming took off 7 bases at V and 4 bases at J, with 19 bases between the two ends.

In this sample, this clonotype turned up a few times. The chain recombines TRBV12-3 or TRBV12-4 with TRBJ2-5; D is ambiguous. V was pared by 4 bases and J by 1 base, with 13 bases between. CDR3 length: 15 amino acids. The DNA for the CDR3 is TGTGCCAGCAGTTACAGCCACAACTTCCAAGAGACCCAGTACTTC. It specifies CASSYSHNFQETQYF.

CDR3 bases: TGTGCCAGCAGCGTACAGTCTCTCGGGGCCTACTATGGCTACACCTTC. It yields the protein CASSVQSLGAYYGYTF. V is TRBV9 and J is TRBJ1-2; TRBD1 might be the D (5 bases). Germline V gene sequence: CDR1 SGDLS, CDR2 YYNGEE. V was shortened by 1 base and J by 3 bases, with 16 bases between the two germline ends. The CDR3 consists of 16 residues.

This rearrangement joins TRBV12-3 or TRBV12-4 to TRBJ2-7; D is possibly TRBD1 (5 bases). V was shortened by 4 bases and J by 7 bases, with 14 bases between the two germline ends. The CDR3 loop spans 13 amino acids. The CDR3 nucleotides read TGTGCCAGCAGTTCCGACAGATTCAATGAGCAGTACTTC. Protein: CASSSDRFNEQYF.